This TCR beta chain was retrieved from a study of cytomegalovirus exposure and HLA in healthy donors. The overall study: Unique TCR beta sequences numbering approximately 120 million came from 150 million to 200 million T cells in an earlier analysis.

Researchers ran the PCR with 60 Vbeta and 13 Jbeta primers. Generated by immunoSEQ multiplex PCR, the TCRdb table keeps only in-frame clones and is missing some. The data contain around 190,000 clones, approximately 86% of them singletons. General study results and limits: A previous analysis found most TCR beta V segments productive roughly 87% or roughly 30% of the time. Later, an analysis showed that TCR beta chains associated with HLA were more clonally expanded than others that were equally common.

This CDR3 has 16 residues. CDR1 is SGHRS, CDR2 YFSETQ, per germline. V shed 4 bases and J 7 bases; nucleotides not matched to a gene: 9. Participants comprised healthy donors of bone marrow. As for this clone: Its antigen is undetermined.

The receptor was derived from a woman in her 30s in good health and CMV-seronegative. Material for sequencing was PBMCs. The chain is built from TRBV5-1 and TRBJ2-1; 12 bases align to TRBD2. The CDR3 loop reads CASSLWTSGEWNEQFF. The DNA for the CDR3 is TGCGCCAGCAGCCTTTGGACTAGCGGGGAATGGAATGAGCAGTTCTTC.